The source of this T cell receptor beta chain is a study of OX40 agonist ivuxolimab in advanced cancers. Overall study context: Ivuxolimab was delivered to patients intravenously every 2 weeks at doses spanning 0.01 to 10 mg/kg. Three individuals attained partial responses, comprising one hepatocellular carcinoma case and two cutaneous melanoma cases.

Repertoires were generated with immunoSEQ multiplex PCR, while TCRdb's copy carries only in-frame clones and drops some. Seen here are around 60,000 clones, 84% observed once, and the top ten hold roughly 2%. The CDR3 length is 15 residues. V trimming: 5 bases; J trimming: 7 bases; junction bases outside the gene matches: 9. The germline gives CDR1 MDHEN, CDR2 SYDVKM. Source: CD4+ or CD8+ T cells sorted from blood, taken in a trial of the OX40 agonist ivuxolimab. This sequence originates from an adult with an advanced solid tumor such as melanoma, head and neck, liver or kidney cancer. The chain carries TRBV28 and TRBJ1-4, with TRBD1 matching over 8 bases. The CDR3 DNA reads TGTGCCAGCAGTCCTCGGACAGGGAGGAGTGAAAAACTGTTTTTT. This translates into CASSPRTGRSEKLFF. Full variable domain (rest looked up from reference TRBV28 and TRBJ1-4): DVKVTQSSRYLVKRTGEKVFLECVQDMDHENMFWYRQDPGLGLRLIYFSYDVKMKEKGDIPEGYSVSREKKERFSLILESASTNQTSMYLCASSPRTGRSEKLFFGSGTQLSVL.